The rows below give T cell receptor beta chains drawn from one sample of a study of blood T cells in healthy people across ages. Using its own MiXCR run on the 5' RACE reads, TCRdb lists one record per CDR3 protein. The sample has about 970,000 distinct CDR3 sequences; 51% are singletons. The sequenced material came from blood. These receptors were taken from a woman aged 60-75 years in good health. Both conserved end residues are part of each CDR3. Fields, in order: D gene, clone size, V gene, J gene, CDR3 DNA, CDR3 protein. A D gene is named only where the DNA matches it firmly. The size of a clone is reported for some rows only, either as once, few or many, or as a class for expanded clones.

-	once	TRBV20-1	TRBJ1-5	TGCAGTGCTCCAAACAGGATACATAGCAATCAGCCCCAGCATTTT	CSAPNRIHSNQPQHF
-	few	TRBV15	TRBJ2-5	TGTGCCACCAGCAGTAGATCCGGGGTGTCGTGGACCCAGTACTTC	CATSSRSGVSWTQYF
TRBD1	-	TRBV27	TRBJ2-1	TGTGCCAGCAGTTCCCCACAGGGGATCTCCTACAATGAGCAGTTCTTC	CASSSPQGISYNEQFF
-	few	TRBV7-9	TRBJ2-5	TGTGCCAGCAGCTACCCTAGCGTCCAAGAGACCCAGTACTTC	CASSYPSVQETQYF
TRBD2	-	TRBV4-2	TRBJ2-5	TGTGCCAGCAGCCAAGAAGGTAGCGGGTTCGCTAAAGAGACCCAGTACTTC	CASSQEGSGFAKETQYF
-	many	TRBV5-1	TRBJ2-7	TGCGCCAGCAGTATAGGTGAGCGGGACATTCCCGAGCAGTACTTC	CASSIGERDIPEQYF
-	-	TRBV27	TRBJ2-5	TGTGCCAGCAGTTATGATGGACAGCTGATGGGTGAGACCCAGTACTTC	CASSYDGQLMGETQYF
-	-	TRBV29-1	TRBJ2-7	TGCAGCGTTGAAGAGGCGGGGCGGGAGCAGTACTTC	CSVEEAGREQYF
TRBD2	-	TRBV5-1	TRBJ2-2	TGCGCCAGCAGCCTAGCGGGAGCCCCCGGGGAGCTGTTTTTT	CASSLAGAPGELFF
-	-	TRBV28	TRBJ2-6	TGTGCCTGCAGTTCGGATTGGTTACGCCCGGGGGCCAACGTCCTGACTTTC	CACSSDWLRPGANVLTF
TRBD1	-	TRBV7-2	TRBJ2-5	TGTGCCAGCAGCTTATCGAGGGGGCGCCAAGAGACCCAGTACTTC	CASSLSRGRQETQYF
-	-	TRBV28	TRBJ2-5	TGTGCCAGCATAGAGGCCCCACAGAGAGGGGAGACCCAGTACTTC	CASIEAPQRGETQYF
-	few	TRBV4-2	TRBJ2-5	TGTGCCAGCAGCCAAGAAAGTATCCTGGGGGAGCAGTACTTC	CASSQESILGEQYF
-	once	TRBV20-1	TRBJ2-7	TGCAGTGCTAGAGATAGCAGGGGCCAAACCTACGAGCAGTACTTC	CSARDSRGQTYEQYF
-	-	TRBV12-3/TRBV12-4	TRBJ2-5	TGTGCCAGCAGTACGACTAGTCAAGGGACCCAGTACTTC	CASSTTSQGTQYF
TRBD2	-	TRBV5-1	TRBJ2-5	TGCGCCAGCAGCAGGAGGGAGGGAGGAAGAGAGACCCAGTACTTC	CASSRREGGRETQYF
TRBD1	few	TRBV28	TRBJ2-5	TGTGCCAGCAGTCCGCTAACCGGGACAGGTCTGAGGGGACAGTACTTC	CASSPLTGTGLRGQYF
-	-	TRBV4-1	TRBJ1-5	TGCGCCAGCAGTCCCCAGGAAAGCAATCAGCCCCAGCATTTT	CASSPQESNQPQHF
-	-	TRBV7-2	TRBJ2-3	TGTGCCAGCAGCTTAACTTCACTTACAGGCGATACGCAGTATTTT	CASSLTSLTGDTQYF
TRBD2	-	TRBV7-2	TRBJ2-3	TGTGCCAGCAGCCCGGGACTAGCGGGATACACAGATACGCAGTATTTT	CASSPGLAGYTDTQYF
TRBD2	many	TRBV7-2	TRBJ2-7	TGTGCCAGCAGCGGGACTAGAATCTACGAGCAGTACTTC	CASSGTRIYEQYF
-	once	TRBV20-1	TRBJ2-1	TGCAGTGCTGAGCCTCGGCAGGGAATAGCCTACAATGAGCAGTTCTTC	CSAEPRQGIAYNEQFF
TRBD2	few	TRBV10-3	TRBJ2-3	TGTGCCATCAAACCGGGACTAGCGGGGACAGATACGCAGTATTTT	CAIKPGLAGTDTQYF
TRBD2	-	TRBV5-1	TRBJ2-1	TGCGCCAGCAGCCCCATGGGCGGGAGGGCGAATGAGCAGTTCTTC	CASSPMGGRANEQFF
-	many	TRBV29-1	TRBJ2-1	TGCAGCGTTGAGGTGTCCGGGAGCGGCAATGAGCAGTTCTTC	CSVEVSGSGNEQFF
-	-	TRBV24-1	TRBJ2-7	TGTGCCACCAGTGATGCGGACCTCCACGAGCAGTACTTC	CATSDADLHEQYF
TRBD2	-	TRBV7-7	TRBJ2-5	TGTGCCAGCAGCCGCCGAGGAGCGGGAGTTTCCGAGACCCAGTACTTC	CASSRRGAGVSETQYF
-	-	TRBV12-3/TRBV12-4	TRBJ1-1	TGTGCCAGCAGCCTACCACAGGGGAACACTGAAGCTTTCTTT	CASSLPQGNTEAFF
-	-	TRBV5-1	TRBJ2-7	TGCGCCAGCAGCTTAGAACCACAGGACATCTACGAGCAGTACTTC	CASSLEPQDIYEQYF
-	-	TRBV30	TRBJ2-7	TGTGCCTGGAGGCAGGAGAGCTCCTACGAGCAGTACTTC	CAWRQESSYEQYF
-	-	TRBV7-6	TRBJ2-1	TGTGCCAGCAGCTTACACAGGGAGCAGTTCTTC	CASSLHREQFF
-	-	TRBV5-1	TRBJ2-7	TGCGCCAGCAGCTTGGACCAGTACGAGCAGTACTTC	CASSLDQYEQYF
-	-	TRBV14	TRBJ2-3	TGTGCCGGCAGCCTCCAACAGGGCGTGGGTACGCAGTATTTT	CAGSLQQGVGTQYF
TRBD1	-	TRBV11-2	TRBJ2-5	TGTGCCAGCAGCCCACTAGGGGACAGGGGAGAGACCCAGTACTTC	CASSPLGDRGETQYF
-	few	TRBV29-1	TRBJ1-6	TGCAGCGTTGAAGGATTGAGCTCCTATAATTCACCCCTCCACTTT	CSVEGLSSYNSPLHF
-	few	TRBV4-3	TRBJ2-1	TGCGCCAGCAGCCAAGAGGGGGCCAGAAAAGCGCAGTTCTTC	CASSQEGARKAQFF
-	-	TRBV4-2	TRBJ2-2	TGTGCCAGCAGCCAAGCGGGAGCAGTCACCGGGGAGCTGTTTTTT	CASSQAGAVTGELFF
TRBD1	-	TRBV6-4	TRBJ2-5	TGTGCCAGCAGTGAGACAGGGTCGGCAGAGACCCAGTACTTC	CASSETGSAETQYF
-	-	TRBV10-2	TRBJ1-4	TGCGCCAGCAGTGAGACGGGGAATTCTAATGAAAAACTGTTTTTT	CASSETGNSNEKLFF
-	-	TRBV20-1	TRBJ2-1	TGCAGTGCTAGGTCCGGGACTCGCCGCAATGAGCAGTTCTTC	CSARSGTRRNEQFF
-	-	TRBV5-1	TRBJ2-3	TGCGCCAGCAGCGGCGGGACAGTGGGTAGTGATACGCAGTATTTT	CASSGGTVGSDTQYF
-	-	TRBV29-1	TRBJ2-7	TGCAGCGTTCGGGACAACTCCTACGAGCAGTACTTC	CSVRDNSYEQYF
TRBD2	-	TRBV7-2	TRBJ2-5	TGTGCCAGCAGCCGGACTAGGGGTGCGAGAGAGACCCAGTACTTC	CASSRTRGARETQYF
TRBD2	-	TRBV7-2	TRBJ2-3	TGTGCCAGCAGCCCCCCCGGCGGGAGTGGCACAAATACGCAGTATTTT	CASSPPGGSGTNTQYF
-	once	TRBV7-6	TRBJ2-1	TGTGCCAGCAGCTTATTGGGCCCTGGAGCTAGCCCCCGGAGTTCCTACAATGAGCAGTTCTTC	CASSLLGPGASPRSSYNEQFF
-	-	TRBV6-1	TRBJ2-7	TGTGCCAGCAGGGTGACGCCGTTGAGATCCTACGAGCAGTACTTC	CASRVTPLRSYEQYF
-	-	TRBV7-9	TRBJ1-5	TGTGCCAGCAACTTAGCGGGAGGAGGGTGGTCCGATCAGCCCCAGCATTTT	CASNLAGGGWSDQPQHF
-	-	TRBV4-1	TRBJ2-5	TGCGCCAGCAGCCTGTACAGGGATGAGACCCAGTACTTC	CASSLYRDETQYF
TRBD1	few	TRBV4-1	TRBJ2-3	TGCGCCAGCAGCACCCTACAGGGGGCCGTTAGCACAGATACGCAGTATTTT	CASSTLQGAVSTDTQYF
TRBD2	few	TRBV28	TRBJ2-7	TGTGCCAGCAGTTTAGCCCCCTATGAAGCGGGGAAGTCTAACGAGCAGTACTTC	CASSLAPYEAGKSNEQYF
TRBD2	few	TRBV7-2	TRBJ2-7	TGTGCCAGCAGCTTAGAGGGAGGGCCGAACGAGCAGTACTTC	CASSLEGGPNEQYF
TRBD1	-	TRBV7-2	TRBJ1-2	TGTGCCAGCAGCTTAGAGGGGGCAGACTATGGCTACACCTTC	CASSLEGADYGYTF
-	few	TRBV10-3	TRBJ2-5	TGTGCCATCAGTGAAGGGCAGGACCAAGAGACCCAGTACTTC	CAISEGQDQETQYF
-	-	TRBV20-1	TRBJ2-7	TGCAGTGCTAGTCCTTTACCGGGGGAGTCCTACGAGCAGTACTTC	CSASPLPGESYEQYF
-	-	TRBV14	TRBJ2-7	TGTGCCAGCAGCCCAGTAAGACCCCCACTGGGGGAGCAGTACTTC	CASSPVRPPLGEQYF
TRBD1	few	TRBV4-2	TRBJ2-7	TGTGCCAGCAGCCAGGACAGGGGGCCTCGCGAGCAGTACTTC	CASSQDRGPREQYF
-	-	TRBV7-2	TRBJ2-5	TGTGCCAGCAGTCAAGGGGGTGAGGTCTACAGTGAGCAGTACTTC	CASSQGGEVYSEQYF
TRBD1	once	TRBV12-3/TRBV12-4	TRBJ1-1	TGTGCCAGCAGTATCTCCGGGACAGGGGGCACTGAAGCTTTCTTT	CASSISGTGGTEAFF